Detailed here is one TCR beta chain. PCR used 60 Vbeta primers and 13 Jbeta primers. Clones were sequenced by immunoSEQ multiplex PCR, and TCRdb holds only the in-frame ones, with some missing. The table lists 80,000 to 100,000 clones, around 80% of them singletons. Trimming stripped 5 bases from V and 0 bases from J, with 7 bases between. The CDR3 is 13 residues long. The V gene's germline CDR1 is SGHVS and CDR2 FQNEAQ. This record comes from a study of cytomegalovirus exposure and HLA in healthy donors. The chain joins TRBV7-8 to TRBJ2-5; D gene unclear. The clonotype originates from a man aged 35-49 years in good health and CMV-seronegative. Sequencing was done on a sample of PBMCs. The CDR3 DNA sequence: TGTGCCAGCAGCCCGGGTAACCAAGAGACCCAGTACTTC. The encoded protein is CASSPGNQETQYF.